This T cell receptor beta chain is drawn from a study of T cells after yellow fever vaccination. Background on the study: It was SMART-Seq v4 Ultra Low Input that prepared the fractions with low cell numbers. Study-wide points: Abundant clonotypes (contaminants from the bulk population) could be present in FACS-sorted repertoires. Clones from primary vaccination mostly reappeared after the booster (approximately 96% CD4, around 90% CD8).

Germline-derived CDR1 and CDR2 are SGHTA and FQGNSA. V shed 4 bases and J shed 6 bases, with 14 bases lying between them. There are 14 residues in the CDR3. Turning to this clonotype: Its antigen is not identified.

Template switching by 5'RACE produced TCR cDNA, adding a universal primer site and UMIs. One entry per CDR3 protein results from TCRdb running MiXCR on the 5' RACE reads. Seen here are about 340,000 distinct CDR3 sequences, 3.5% to 4.5% observed once, and the top ten hold around 24%. This receptor was obtained from a man aged 18-30 years who received the YFV17D yellow fever vaccine. The sample was PBMCs, taken 5 days after the yellow fever booster vaccination. The chain joins TRBV7-2 to TRBJ2-3; D may be TRBD2 (5 bases). The chain's CDR3 is CASSSGLGLDTQYF. Written as DNA, the CDR3 is TGTGCCAGCAGCTCCGGACTGGGGTTGGATACGCAGTATTTT.